This T cell receptor beta chain was observed in a study of shared clonotypes between healthy human individuals (dated by TCRdb to between 2020 and 2021). Concerning the study at large: The cohort included a few men and a couple of women between 18 and 49 years of age. For each donor, CD4 naive and CD4 memory were each run on three plates, CD8 naive on two plates, and CD8 memory on one plate. Blood TCR repertoires of five healthy adults were deeply sequenced to estimate repertoire size and the extent of clonotype sharing between individuals. To increase sequencing depth and limit assay-specific biases, TCR repertoire library preparation and sequencing were carried out by different laboratories using diverse techniques. Each donor's leukapheresis produced roughly between roughly 0.85 and 9.5 billion PBMCs.

The paper's findings and limits, for the study overall: Pairwise subsampling indicated that sequencing depth was expected to affect the degree of clonotype sharing among donors. Only blood was sampled, and tissue TCR repertoires likely differ from those in blood. Even with the large sequencing depth, rarefaction of the sorted-subset datasets indicated that sequencing was incomplete. Naive subsets generally had larger estimated clonotype richness than memory subsets. The small number of donors limited the genetic and exposure-history diversity represented. Compared with non-shared clonotypes, the clonotypes found in all four sorted-subset donors had higher generation probabilities. Across a few donors, 4.5% to 6.5% of naive CD4, 3% to 3.5% of naive CD8, about 2.3% of memory CD4, and 0.4% to 0.45% of memory CD8 clonotypes were shared.

Comments on this clone: Its antigen specificity is not known. Base-call qualities are not available, and no considerably larger clone is one nucleotide away.

From the cysteine through the phenylalanine, the CDR3 covers 13 amino acids. Of all the DNA, just the CDR3 is kept, 39 bases in frame from base 1. The germline V gene sets CDR1 to SNHLY and CDR2 to FYNNEI. Cut back by 5 bases and 10 bases, the V and J ends lie 16 bases apart. The donors were healthy, HIV-negative adults who had no recently reported acute infections or vaccinations. Every donor was a Caucasian adult living in Nashville, Tennessee, USA. CD4+ T cells were enriched through magnetic negative selection, after which naive cells were positively selected on CD45RA and the remaining negative fraction served as the memory subset. Blood was obtained by leukapheresis, after which PBMCs were separated by Ficoll-Histopaque density gradient centrifugation and cryopreserved in liquid nitrogen vapor phase. Analytical flow cytometry was used to check the purity and quantity of every magnetically sorted T cell population. Genomic DNA was isolated from each sorted fraction and quantified by UV absorbance on a Nanodrop 2000c.

Using the deep immunoSEQ assay, TCR CDR3 regions were amplified from genomic DNA by multiplex PCR. Genomic DNA extracted from each cell subset was distributed evenly over all wells of several immunoSEQ 96-well plates, and each plate served as one replicate. For sorted subsets, each replicate PCR was loaded with around 200 ng genomic DNA, equivalent to 30,000 to 35,000 T cell genomes. The purified libraries were quantified using a Qubit 3.0 fluorometer, sized with a Bioanalyzer 2100, and then quantified again using the KAPA Library Quantification kit. Each immunoSEQ 96-well plate was sequenced on its own single-read 150-cycle Illumina NextSeq 550 flow cell. Under the source paper's analysis protocol: Because the immunoSEQ output held only junctional sequences and lacked quality scores, the filtering could not match the filtering applied to full-length reads. To assign V/J genes and CDR3, sequences were annotated against IMGT germline references using PyIR, a Python wrapper for IgBLAST v1.9. Reads were removed for weak V/J assignments (E-value above 1e-6), missing CDR3, stop codons, out-of-frame junctions, or ambiguous translated residues. V3J clonotypes were defined as sequences sharing the same inferred V gene, J gene, and CDR3 amino acid sequence. Percentage overlap between repertoires was calculated by dividing the number of shared unique clonotypes by the size of the smaller repertoire. Richness of each repertoire was evaluated using RTK rarefaction, the Chao1 estimator, and Recon v2.1 estimates of unobserved clonotypes. OLGA was used to compute generation probabilities for all TCRbeta clonotypes that the gDNA method yielded from a handful of donors. Entries here come from immuneACCESS through TCRdb and include only in-frame sequences with V and J called. Some clones fail to appear in such tables; in the studies checked, an unresolved V gene covers under half of the shortfall, and the cause of the remainder is unknown. The DNA was the basis for D and trimming; V, J and clone size are from that table. The sample profile shows over a million clones; about 80% of them were found once. Around 1.5% of the sample is taken by the ten largest.

Sequenced sample: memory CD4+ T cells sorted from blood. In the paper's terms, the cell subset or site label means: CD45RA-negative fraction. The sequence is built from TRBV2 and TRBJ2-3; perhaps TRBD2 is the D gene, with 5 bases matching. The sequence was collected from a young man in good health. CDR3 sequence: CASSQTIRLSQYF. The DNA sequence reads TGTGCCAGCAGTCAGACTATACGACTTTCGCAGTATTTT.